Below, one T cell receptor (beta chain) is given with its context. The data stem from a study of cytomegalovirus exposure and HLA in healthy donors. The CDR3 length is 17 residues. The germline V gene encodes CDR1 KGHSH and CDR2 LQKENI. With 1 base clipped from V and 7 bases from J, the junction kept 12 bases outside the gene matches. Both 60 Vbeta primers and 13 Jbeta primers went into the PCR. Assay: immunoSEQ multiplex PCR; the TCRdb copy retains only in-frame clones and omits some. The data hold 120,000 to 150,000 clones, with over 60% observed a single time. The sequence came from a man in his forties in good health and CMV-seropositive. V is TRBV18 and J is TRBJ1-4; 7 bases map to TRBD1. The specimen was PBMCs. The CDR3 loop is CASSPLASGGVIEKLFF. DNA of the CDR3: TGTGCCAGCTCACCACTCGCCTCAGGGGGAGTTATTGAAAAACTGTTTTTT.